This T cell receptor (beta chain) emerged from a study of prognosis after radiotherapy for stage I lung cancer. The germline CDR1 and CDR2 sequences are MDHEN and SYDVKM. CDR3 size: 12 residues. The V end lost 5 bases, the J end lost 10 bases, and 15 bases lay between the germline ends. Genomic DNA was the source, and TCR beta CDR3 was amplified from it by two-round multiplex PCR. Each TRBV and TRBJ gene had its own primer in the first PCR round. TCRdb reanalysed the multiplex PCR reads using MiXCR and keeps one entry per CDR3 protein. This table holds 15,000 to 20,000 distinct CDR3 sequences, roughly half found once. As regards this clonotype: Its specificity is not known.

Study conclusions and caveats: Shannon entropy (measured after stereotactic body radiation therapy) was lower in patients who went on to develop distant metastases. Once stereotactic body radiation therapy had been given, unique TCR clone counts fell, with a median of around 9,500 versus 6,500.

The rearrangement uses TRBV28 and TRBJ2-7; D perhaps matches TRBD2 (5 bases). The clonotype was recovered from a donor older than 45 with non-small cell lung cancer. Source: PBMCs, taken before or after stereotactic body radiation therapy (not recorded which). CDR3 sequence: CASSSTRYDQYF. The DNA for the CDR3 is TGTGCCAGCAGTAGCACTAGGTATGATCAGTACTTC.